The next 2 T cell receptor beta chains were all read from a single sample in a study of vaccination and CD4 T cells after COVID-19 (dated by TCRdb to between 2021 and 2022). The receptor library was made with PCR. The reads were generated on an Illumina iSeq 100. TCRdb trimmed public reads at Q25 via fastp, called clones via MiXCR and kept in-frame beta chains. Rows are combined by CDR3 protein, so each entry shows the most common genes and DNA. In all, the sample holds 26,000 or so distinct CDR3 sequences, and 50% of those were seen once. The top ten constitute approximately 6% of the sample. According to the study, the label for this sample's time point signals: late sampling 161 to 241 days after vaccination in a few convalescent patients. Material: CD4+ T cells from blood, obtained about 7 months after SARS-CoV-2 vaccination. The receptors stem from a human donor who had recovered from COVID-19.

The V and J genes are TRBV28 and TRBJ2-5; either TRBD1 or TRBD2 may supply D (5 bases each). CDR1 is MDHEN and CDR2 is SYDVKM in the germline V gene. CDR3 length: 12 amino acids. V was shortened by 4 bases and J by 11 bases, with 14 bases between the two germline ends. CDR3: CASSSSTRGQYF. Written as DNA, the CDR3 is TGTGCCAGCAGTTCCTCAACGAGGGGACAGTACTTC.

This clonotype was recorded a few times. This sequence joins TRBV27 and TRBJ1-6; D is possibly TRBD1 (6 bases). Looked up from germline, CDR1 is MNHEY and CDR2 is SMNVEV (reference sequence). CDR3 length: 15 amino acids. Trimming cost V 5 bases and J 10 bases, with 18 bases left between them. CDR3 amino acids: CASSTYRARGSPLHF. The CDR3 nucleotides are TGTGCCAGCAGTACCTACAGGGCACGCGGGTCACCCCTCCACTTT.